The 30 T cell receptor beta chains in this list originate from one sample, sequenced in a study of resident and recirculating memory T cells in vitiligo. Profiling relied on immunoSEQ multiplex PCR, and the TCRdb table lists in-frame clones only, not all of them. The data contain more than 35,000 clones, around 90% of them singletons. The sequenced sample consisted of blood. These TCRs come from a male donor with vitiligo.

The rearrangement uses TRBV18 and TRBJ2-1; weak D call: TRBD1 (5 bases). V lost 1 base and J lost 8, with 9 bases in between. Germline loops: CDR1 KGHSH, CDR2 LQKENI. The length of the CDR3 is 13 residues. The CDR3 loop reads CASSPLIGDEQFF. The CDR3 nucleotides read TGTGCCAGCTCACCACTGATAGGGGATGAGCAGTTCTTC.

The genes are TRBV6-1 and TRBJ1-4; tentative D call: TRBD1 (5 bases). The CDR3 covers 14 residues. Looked up from germline, CDR1 is MNHNS and CDR2 is SASEGT. Trimming removed 3 bases at V and 8 bases at J, with 13 bases between. Here the CDR3 DNA reads TGTGCCAGCAGTGAGGGCGGGACCCGGGAAAAACTGTTTTTT. Its translation is CASSEGGTREKLFF.

The chain links TRBV5-6 to TRBJ2-5; TRBD1 matches at 9 bases. Trimming at V came to 4 bases and at J to 5 bases, leaving 6 bases not matched to a gene. This CDR3 has 14 residues. Germline V lookup: CDR1 SGHDT, CDR2 YYEEEE. CDR3 in amino acids: CASSPTGGDETQYF. The CDR3 nucleotides are TGTGCCAGCAGCCCGACAGGGGGTGATGAGACCCAGTACTTC. The variable domain in full, with the rest retrieved from reference TRBV5-6 and TRBJ2-5, is DAGVTQSPTHLIKTRGQQVTLRCSPKSGHDTVSWYQQALGQGPQFIFQYYEEEERQRGNFPDRFSGHQFPNYSSELNVNALLLGDSALYLCASSPTGGDETQYFGPGTRLLVL.

Turning to this clone: Other DNA sequences in the sample encode the same CDR3. The chain uses TRBV10-3 and TRBJ2-2; D gene unclear. Germline V gene data show CDR1 as ENHRY and CDR2 as SYGVKD. The V gene lost 0 bases and the J gene lost 3 bases, with 2 bases spanning the gap. The CDR3 contains 13 residues. In DNA form, the CDR3 reads TGTGCCATCAGTGAGTCCTACACCGGGGAGCTGTTTTTT. Translating gives CAISESYTGELFF.

The chain is built from TRBV6-5 and TRBJ2-1; D remains ambiguous. The CDR3 is made up of 14 amino acids. V lost 4 bases to trimming and J lost 1 base, with 8 bases between them. Germline V gene lookup returns CDR1 MNHEY and CDR2 SVGAGI. The CDR3 loop is CASSSSVSYNEQFF. The CDR3 DNA sequence: TGTGCCAGCAGTTCCAGCGTGTCCTACAATGAGCAGTTCTTC.

The chain uses TRBV5-1 and TRBJ2-1; D uncertain. The CDR3 has 14 residues. The V and J ends lost 2 bases and 4 bases respectively, with 10 bases between them. Germline V CDR1 and CDR2: SGHRS, YFSETQ. CDR3 DNA sequence: TGCGCCAGCAGCTTATCTACTTCTTACAATGAGCAGTTCTTC. Translated, it gives CASSLSTSYNEQFF.

V is TRBV6-1 and J is TRBJ2-3, with 8 bases matching TRBD1. After removal of 10 bases from V and 4 bases from J, the junction contained 13 bases not matched to a gene. The length of the CDR3 is 15 residues. CDR1 MNHNS and CDR2 SASEGT come from the germline V gene. The CDR3 loop is CATGPGTGGADTQYF. The DNA of the CDR3 is TGTGCCACTGGGCCTGGGACAGGCGGGGCAGATACGCAGTATTTT.

This chain connects TRBV13 to TRBJ1-2, with 10 bases fitting TRBD1. The germline CDR1 and CDR2 sequences are PRHDT and FYEKMQ (reference sequence). J was trimmed by 2 bases and V by 5 bases; bases with no gene match: 5. This CDR3 region has 15 residues. CDR3 DNA sequence: TGTGCCAGCAGCATTGGACAGGGGGTCAACTATGGCTACACCTTC. It yields the protein CASSIGQGVNYGYTF.

The CDR3 protein is CASTRTGAKGRGYTF. CDR3 DNA: TGTGCCAGCACCCGGACAGGGGCGAAAGGACGGGGCTACACCTTC. The genes are TRBV7-2 and TRBJ1-2, with 9 bases matching TRBD1. V lost 7 bases and J lost 8; bases outside the gene matches: 14. This CDR3 has 15 residues. Germline CDR1 reads SGHTA; CDR2 reads FQGNSA. The full variable domain, in which reference TRBV7-2 and TRBJ1-2 provide the parts outside the CDR3, is GAGVSQSPSNKVTEKGKDVELRCDPISGHTALYWYRQSLGQGLEFLIYFQGNSAPDKSGLPSDRFSAERTGGSVSTLTIQRTQQEDSAVYLCASTRTGAKGRGYTFGSGTRLTVV.

The chain joins TRBV5-6 to TRBJ2-6, with D unclear. Germline CDR1 and CDR2: SGHDT and YYEEEE. The V end lost 1 base, the J end lost 0 bases, and 8 bases lay between the germline ends. There are 16 residues in the CDR3. DNA of the CDR3: TGTGCCAGCAGCTTGATCTTTAACTCTGGGGCCAACGTCCTGACTTTC. Its protein product is CASSLIFNSGANVLTF.

The chain couples TRBV5-1 to TRBJ2-3; 13 bases align to TRBD2. Per germline, CDR1 SGHRS and CDR2 YFSETQ. This CDR3 has 21 amino acids. Trimming removed 3 bases from V and 2 bases from J; junction bases left unmatched: 18. The CDR3 nucleotides are TGCGCCAGCAGCTCCTTCCCGGGACTAGCGGGGTCACCGACGCTCACAGATACGCAGTATTTT. It encodes CASSSFPGLAGSPTLTDTQYF. Full variable domain (outside the CDR3, taken from reference TRBV5-1 and TRBJ2-3): KAGVTQTPRYLIKTRGQQVTLSCSPISGHRSVSWYQQTPGQGLQFLFEYFSETQRNKGNFPGRFSGRQFSNSRSEMNVSTLELGDSALYLCASSSFPGLAGSPTLTDTQYFGPGTRLTVL.

The genes are TRBV6-6 and TRBJ2-5; a possible D gene is TRBD2 (6 bases). CDR1 is MNHNY and CDR2 is SVGAGI in the germline V gene (reference sequence). CDR3 length: 15 residues. With 5 bases removed from V and 5 bases from J, the gap between germline ends came to 18 bases. CDR3 bases: TGTGCCAGCAGTCACCTTGGGACTCTGGGGGAGACCCAGTACTTC. It encodes CASSHLGTLGETQYF.

Details on this clone: The junction departs from germline at one end; a sequencing error may be responsible. J is TRBJ2-7 and V is TRBV27; 11 positions agree with TRBD2. The CDR3 covers 15 residues. Per the germline V gene, CDR1 is MNHEY and CDR2 is SMNVEV (reference sequence). The CDR3 loop reads CASRRTSGGIYELGF. DNA for the CDR3: TGTGCCAGCAGGCGAACTAGCGGGGGTATATACGAGCTCGGCTTC.

The chain uses TRBV7-2 and TRBJ2-5, with D unresolved. With 6 bases removed from V and 7 bases from J, the gap between germline ends came to 12 bases. Germline loops: CDR1 SGHTA, CDR2 FQGNSA. The CDR3 extends over 12 amino acids. CDR3 in DNA: TGTGCCAGCAGTGCACCGCGCGGGACCCAGTACTTC. Translation gives CASSAPRGTQYF.

The chain carries TRBV7-2 and TRBJ1-5, with D uncertain. The CDR3 totals 15 residues. V lost 3 bases and J lost 1, with 10 bases in between. The germline V gene encodes CDR1 SGHTA and CDR2 FQGNSA. The CDR3, as DNA: TGTGCCAGCAGCTTCAGTCCCTTCAGCAATCAGCCCCAGCATTTT. The encoded protein is CASSFSPFSNQPQHF.

The chain is built from TRBV5-1 and TRBJ2-7; D might be TRBD1 (5 bases). The germline V gene encodes CDR1 SGHRS and CDR2 YFSETQ. V lost 0 bases to trimming and J lost 1 base, with 8 bases between them. There are 14 residues in the CDR3. The CDR3 sequence is CASSLVAGSYEQYF. The DNA of the CDR3 is TGCGCCAGCAGCTTGGTGGCAGGGTCCTACGAGCAGTACTTC.

The count of this clone is one. This chain uses TRBV6-5 with TRBJ2-7, with a tentative D call TRBD2 (6 bases). This CDR3 spans 13 amino acids. The germline gives CDR1 MNHEY, CDR2 SVGAGI. V gave up 2 bases and J gave up 4 bases, with 9 bases separating them. The CDR3, as DNA: TGTGCCAGCAGTTACCGGGCGGGGTACGAGCAGTACTTC. Translated: CASSYRAGYEQYF.

The chain joins TRBV11-3 to TRBJ1-2, with 9 bases identical to TRBD1. CDR3 length: 19 residues. Germline V gene lookup returns CDR1 SGHNT and CDR2 YENEEA. V gave up 0 bases and J gave up 3 bases; unmatched junction bases: 14. As DNA, the CDR3 is TGTGCCAGCAGCTTAGAAGTCGGGACAGGGTCTCCTCTTTACTATGGCTACACCTTC. This translates into CASSLEVGTGSPLYYGYTF.

J is TRBJ1-6 and V is TRBV29-1, with TRBD1 matching 7 bases. The CDR3 length is 13 residues. Germline V CDR1 and CDR2: SQVTM, ANQGSEA. V shed 4 bases and J 10 bases; nucleotides not matched to a gene: 7. CDR3 sequence: CSVGMGTESPLHF. The DNA of the CDR3 is TGCAGCGTTGGTATGGGGACAGAGTCACCCCTCCACTTT.

The genes are TRBV6-1 and TRBJ2-7; 7 bases are a match to TRBD2. Trimming took 7 bases from V and 2 from J; bases not matched to a gene: 5. Germline-derived CDR1 and CDR2 are MNHNS and SASEGT. The CDR3 has 13 residues. Here the CDR3 DNA reads TGTGCCAGCAATAGCGGGTTACCCTACGAGCAGTACTTC. Protein product: CASNSGLPYEQYF.

Concerning this clone: In the same sample, other DNA sequences code for this CDR3. The chain joins TRBV18 to TRBJ1-6, with 12 nucleotides matching TRBD1. Trimming took 3 bases from V and 7 from J; bases not matched to a gene: 4. The CDR3 is 16 amino acids. The germline V gene has CDR1 KGHSH and CDR2 LQKENI. CDR3 amino acids: CASSPVGQGANSPLHF. DNA for the CDR3: TGTGCCAGCTCACCGGTGGGACAGGGGGCGAATTCACCCCTCCACTTT. The full variable domain, completed using reference TRBV18 and TRBJ1-6, is NAGVMQNPRHLVRRRGQEARLRCSPMKGHSHVYWYRQLPEEGLKFMVYLQKENIIDESGMPKERFSAEFPKEGPSILRIQQVVRGDSAAYFCASSPVGQGANSPLHFGNGTRLTVT.

The CDR3 loop is CASSQASGGTGALYGYTF. The CDR3 DNA follows: TGCGCCAGCAGCCAAGCGTCAGGGGGTACAGGGGCTCTCTATGGCTACACCTTC. V usage is TRBV4-3 and J usage is TRBJ1-2; TRBD1 matches 7 bases. V lost 1 base, J lost 4 bases, and 15 bases stayed unmatched. Germline assignment: CDR1 LGHNA and CDR2 YSLEER. The CDR3 totals 18 residues.

This clone was observed a few times. The V and J genes are TRBV15 and TRBJ1-3; 7 nucleotides line up with TRBD1. The germline V gene encodes CDR1 LNHNV and CDR2 YYDKDF (reference sequence). This CDR3 has 15 residues. The J segment lost 4 bases and the V segment lost 1 base, leaving 4 bases of the junction unmatched. Written as DNA, the CDR3 is TGTGCCACCAGCAGAGCAACAGGGGAAGGAAACACCATATATTTT. This encodes CATSRATGEGNTIYF.

The genes are TRBV5-1 and TRBJ2-7; unclear D gene. The V end was cut by 1 base, the J end by 4 bases, with 18 bases between. Germline loops: CDR1 SGHRS, CDR2 YFSETQ. This CDR3 region has 16 residues. CDR3 protein: CASSLTYGSLGYEQYF. In DNA form, the CDR3 reads TGCGCCAGCAGCTTGACCTACGGATCCCTAGGATACGAGCAGTACTTC.

Comment on this clone: Sequence at one end of the junction differs from germline and may be a read error. This sequence joins TRBV7-7 and TRBJ2-1, with D possibly being TRBD1 (6 bases). The CDR3 is 15 amino acids. Germline-derived CDR1 and CDR2 are SSHAT and FNYEAQ (reference sequence). CDR3 sequence: CASSLGGGGADEQFF. As DNA, the CDR3 is TGTGCTAGCAGCTTAGGGGGTGGGGGCGCCGATGAGCAGTTCTTC.

The chain uses TRBV9 and TRBJ1-3; TRBD1 might be the D (6 bases). Trimming stripped 4 bases from V and 2 bases from J, with 10 bases between. The CDR3 runs to 14 residues. Germline loops: CDR1 SGDLS, CDR2 YYNGEE. The CDR3 nucleotides read TGTGCCAGCAGCCCGACAGGCCCTGGAAACACCATATATTTT. It specifies CASSPTGPGNTIYF. Complete variable domain (other parts from reference TRBV9 and TRBJ1-3): DSGVTQTPKHLITATGQRVTLRCSPRSGDLSVYWYQQSLDQGLQFLIQYYNGEERAKGNILERFSAQQFPDLHSELNLSSLELGDSALYFCASSPTGPGNTIYFGEGSWLTVV.

This chain links TRBV11-1 with TRBJ2-1, with no clear D. Trimming pared 3 bases from V and 0 bases from J, leaving 9 bases between. The CDR3 length is 15 residues. Per germline, CDR1 SGHAT and CDR2 FQDESV (reference sequence). The CDR3 DNA reads as TGTGCCAGCAGCTTTGAGGTAACCTCCTACAATGAGCAGTTCTTC. This gives the protein CASSFEVTSYNEQFF.

The chain combines TRBV7-9 with TRBJ1-2, with 11 positions matching TRBD1. Germline V lookup: CDR1 SEHNR, CDR2 FQNEAQ (reference sequence). CDR3 length: 13 residues. V shed 5 bases, J shed 8 bases, and the junction held 4 bases outside the gene matches. DNA of the CDR3: TGTGCCAGCAGCCGGACAGGGGGCTACGGCTACACCTTC. This encodes CASSRTGGYGYTF.

The chain uses TRBV27 and TRBJ2-3, with D perhaps TRBD2 (6 bases). This CDR3 spans 13 amino acids. Germline CDR1 reads MNHEY; CDR2 reads SMNVEV (reference sequence). V lost 7 bases to trimming and J lost 4 bases, with 12 bases between them. The CDR3 sequence: CASTVRGADTQYF. The CDR3 coding sequence is TGTGCCAGCACCGTACGCGGGGCAGATACGCAGTATTTT.

The V and J genes are TRBV7-3 and TRBJ2-5; 7 bases map to TRBD2. This CDR3 is built from 14 residues. Losses at the gene ends were 5 bases for V and 1 base for J; bases not matched to a gene: 4. CDR1 and CDR2 from the germline V gene are SGHTA and FQGTGA. CDR3 region: CASSLGGSQETQYF. The DNA of the CDR3 is TGTGCCAGCAGCCTCGGGGGGTCCCAAGAGACCCAGTACTTC.